One sample yielded the 7 T cell receptor beta chains listed below, sequenced in a study of blood T cell repertoires in COVID-19. Produced via immunoSEQ multiplex PCR; TCRdb's table is partial and in-frame only. The sample records around 300,000 clones, over 75% being singletons. The sequenced sample was peripheral blood. Receptor source: a woman aged 50 to 60 with active or convalescent COVID-19.

This clone appeared once. Other DNA sequences from this sample encode an identical CDR3 as well. The chain combines TRBV27 with TRBJ1-5; no definite D call. Germline V lookup: CDR1 MNHEY, CDR2 SMNVEV (reference sequence). Trimming shortened V by 3 bases and J by 4 bases, and 7 bases separated the two germline ends. This CDR3 spans 13 amino acids. DNA of the CDR3: TGTGCCAGCAGTTTCGGCGGTAATCAGCCCCAGCATTTT. It translates to CASSFGGNQPQHF.

The rearrangement links TRBV11-2 to TRBJ2-2; a possible D gene is TRBD2 (6 bases). CDR1 and CDR2 (germline): SGHAT, FQNNGV. Trimming took off 4 bases at V and 7 bases at J, with 16 bases between the two ends. CDR3 length: 15 residues. The CDR3 reads CASSYSGKAGGELFF. The CDR3 bases are TGTGCCAGCAGCTATAGCGGAAAAGCAGGCGGGGAGCTGTTTTTT.

This chain joins TRBV2 and TRBJ1-2; D possibly corresponds to TRBD1 (5 bases). The germline V gene has CDR1 SNHLY and CDR2 FYNNEI. The CDR3 runs 11 residues. With 4 bases removed from V and 8 bases from J, the gap between germline ends came to 8 bases. In nucleotides, the CDR3 is TGTGCCAGCAGTGTACAGGCGGGCTACACCTTC. Amino acids: CASSVQAGYTF.

The gene calls are TRBV12-3 or TRBV12-4 and TRBJ2-1, with 9 bases that match TRBD2. The CDR3 covers 12 residues. V was pared by 3 bases and J by 9 bases, with 0 bases of the junction left unmatched. Written as DNA, the CDR3 is TGTGCCAGCAGTTTGACTAGCGGTGAGCAGTTCTTC. It specifies CASSLTSGEQFF.

This rearrangement joins TRBV2 to TRBJ2-5; no clear D. Germline V gives CDR1 SNHLY, CDR2 FYNNEI. The CDR3 is 11 residues long. Trimming took off 8 bases at V and 4 bases at J, with 8 bases between the two ends. DNA for the CDR3: TGTGCCAGCGCGGTCGGAGAGACCCAGTACTTC. Its protein is CASAVGETQYF.

The chain uses TRBV11-2 and TRBJ2-2; D perhaps matches TRBD1 (6 bases). CDR3 length: 16 amino acids. CDR1 and CDR2 (germline): SGHAT, FQNNGV. Trimming left V 0 bases short and J 6 bases short, with 14 bases between. CDR3 nucleotides: TGTGCCAGCAGCTTAGATGCGGCAGGGGTGGCCGGGGAGCTGTTTTTT. Encoded protein: CASSLDAAGVAGELFF.

This chain links TRBV7-9 with TRBJ2-1; D might be TRBD2 (6 bases). This CDR3 comprises 16 residues. V was pared by 5 bases and J by 8 bases, with 22 bases between. CDR1 is SEHNR, CDR2 FQNEAQ, per germline (reference sequence). The CDR3 sequence: CASSPRWGSREDEQFF. In DNA, the CDR3 is TGTGCCAGCAGCCCCCGGTGGGGGAGCAGGGAGGATGAGCAGTTCTTC. The full variable domain, in which reference TRBV7-9 and TRBJ2-1 provide the parts outside the CDR3, is DTGVSQNPRHKITKRGQNVTFRCDPISEHNRLYWYRQTLGQGPEFLTYFQNEAQLEKSRLLSDRFSAERPKGSFSTLEIQRTEQGDSAMYLCASSPRWGSREDEQFFGPGTRLTVL.